The next 5 T cell receptor beta chains were all read from a single sample in a study of identifying expanded T cells in peripheral blood. Some clones are missing from TCRdb's copy, which holds only in-frame ones; the method was immunoSEQ multiplex PCR. The profile shows some 77,000 clones, roughly 91% of them singletons. Input material: blood. These receptors all stem from a person between 18 and 75 years old in good health.

This clone was detected only once. The V and J genes are TRBV4-2 and TRBJ2-3; D ambiguous. Trimming cost V 0 bases and J 4 bases, with 14 bases left between them. The CDR3 sequence is 16 residues long. Germline-derived CDR1 and CDR2 are LGHNA and YNFKEQ. DNA for the CDR3: TGTGCCAGCAGCCAAGATACCGGGTCTCGGGCAGATACGCAGTATTTT. It encodes CASSQDTGSRADTQYF.

The chain employs TRBV19 and TRBJ2-7; the match to TRBD1 covers 9 bases. Germline CDR1 reads LNHDA; CDR2 reads SQIVND (reference sequence). The CDR3 consists of 13 residues. J gave up 7 bases and V 8 bases, and 9 bases lay outside the gene matches. The DNA of the CDR3 is TGTGCCAGTGCAAGGGACAGGGCAAGGGAGCAGTACTTC. Protein product: CASARDRAREQYF. The variable domain in full, completed from reference TRBV19 and TRBJ2-7, reads DGGITQSPKYLFRKEGQNVTLSCEQNLNHDAMYWYRQDPGQGLRLIYYSQIVNDFQKGDIAEGYSVSREKKESFPLTVTSAQKNPTAFYLCASARDRAREQYFGPGTRLTVT.

The V gene is TRBV11-2, the J gene TRBJ2-1; 14 nucleotides match TRBD2. CDR1 SGHAT and CDR2 FQNNGV come from the germline V gene. Germline trimming cut 5 bases from V and 7 bases from J; bases unmatched to any gene: 4. The CDR3 contains 15 residues. The CDR3 bases are TGTGCCAGCAGCCCCGGACTAGCGGGGGGTAATGAGCAGTTCTTC. This sequence encodes CASSPGLAGGNEQFF.

The rearrangement joins TRBV5-3 to TRBJ2-5, with D possibly TRBD1 on 6 matching bases. TRBV5-3 is an ORF; its function is uncertain. The CDR3 contains 15 residues. V shed 3 bases and J shed 4 bases, with 16 bases lying between them. In DNA, the CDR3 is TGTGCCAGAAGCTCCCCTCGGGACATGGTAGAGACCCAGTACTTC. Protein: CARSSPRDMVETQYF.

This clone has only one observation. This rearrangement joins TRBV13 to TRBJ1-6; TRBD1 matches at 7 bases. V lost 5 bases and J lost 0; bases outside the gene matches: 1. The CDR3 consists of 15 residues. Germline CDR1 PRHDT, CDR2 FYEKMQ (reference sequence). Here the CDR3 DNA reads TGTGCCAGCAGCAGACAGGGCTCCTATAATTCACCCCTCCACTTT. Amino acids: CASSRQGSYNSPLHF.